Included here is one T cell receptor (beta chain) sequence, with context. This record belongs to a study of long-term antiretroviral therapy in people with HIV. This CDR3 comprises 16 residues. V lost 4 bases to trimming and J lost 8 bases, with 23 bases between them. Germline V gene lookup returns CDR1 SGHAT and CDR2 FQDESV (reference sequence). Per individual, the PBMC samples numbered at least one pre-ART and at least two post-ART. With survey level as its setting, the immunoSEQ assay was v3.0. Sequencing was performed with immunoSEQ multiplex PCR; in TCRdb, only in-frame clones are kept and a portion is missing. Of around 15,000 clones listed, roughly 96% are singletons.

Sequences were derived from unsorted PBMCs, sampled less than 13 years after starting antiretroviral therapy. The chain couples TRBV11-1 to TRBJ1-2; tentatively, D is TRBD1 (6 bases). The origin of this receptor is a man under 40 with HIV. CDR3: CASSSSILSGADGYTF. In nucleotides, the CDR3 is TGTGCCAGCAGCTCATCTATTTTATCGGGGGCGGACGGCTACACCTTC.